This T cell receptor (beta chain) emerged from a study of T cell responses to AZD1222 COVID-19 vaccine (dated by TCRdb to the early 2020s). Notes on the research overall: A total of 230 or so trial participants underwent TCR sequencing, of whom around 200 received two doses of AZD1222 and about 26 received two doses of the MenACWY control vaccine. Trial participants were enrolled by age into subgroups of 18-55, 56-69 and 70-plus years, and roughly 160, 29 and 62 TCR-sequenced participants, respectively, were included in these subgroups. The study at large found these results: Because no day 14 peak-response samples were available, repertoires were characterized only after the peak T cell response. Most participants were white British and females outnumbered males, and the authors suggested that clonal diversity may have been underestimated. Conclusions about previously exposed vaccinees were limited because only six or seven AZD1222 recipients were SARS-CoV-2 seropositive at baseline. The whole spike protein was spanned by vaccine-associated CD4 TCRs, and dominant responses were seen in regions 160-218 and 743-854. In the small 56-69-year group, the increase in depth fell short of significance, most likely because of low power. Nearly half of unique spike-specific TCRs reportedly recognized epitopes outside regions mutated in the B.1.351 and B.1.1.7 variants. After two AZD1222 doses, spike-specific TCR breadth and depth were significantly higher than at day 0 and than in MenACWY recipients.

To note about this clone: The antigen it binds to is not known. Base qualities are not provided; no much larger clone lies one nucleotide away.

The CDR3 regions of human TCRbeta chains were analyzed by immunosequencing. The original methods were these. Repertoire TCRs were matched against a reference library of SARS-CoV-2-specific TCRs generated with the MIRA antigen-specificity platform. Breadth meant the fraction of unique TCRs that were SARS-CoV-2-associated, whereas depth meant the fraction of total T cells that were SARS-CoV-2-associated. Using the MIRA data, every spike-specific TCR was mapped to the spike region that the TCR reacted to and assigned to either a CD4 or a CD8 class. Log10-transformed breadth and depth values were compared by one-way ANOVA with Sidak's multiple comparisons tests. TCRdb mirrors the immuneACCESS table, restricted to in-frame sequences. Some clones are absent from its copies; in checked studies, under half trace to an unresolved V gene, and the reason for the others is unknown. Clone size and the V and J calls come from that table; the DNA yielded D and trimming. This sample lists roughly 80,000 clones; approximately 88% were detected once. Of the sample, about 5.5% is held by the ten largest clones.

The germline V gene sets CDR1 to MNHEY and CDR2 to SVGEGT. The CDR3 sequence holds 11 residues, the cysteine and phenylalanine included. Kept here is only the CDR3 DNA, which spans 33 bases and is read in frame from base 1. V lost 4 bases and J lost 11 bases; the stretch between them is 9 bases long. The time point label corresponds to: baseline before first vaccination. The treatment or condition label, read with the paper, signifies: meningococcal conjugate vaccine given as trial control. Vaccinee samples came from UK trials COV001 and COV002, including a single-blind randomized controlled phase 2/3 trial of AZD1222 (ChAdOx1 nCoV-19) in healthy adults. For TCRbeta chain sequencing, PBMC samples were collected from trial participants at day 0 and at day 28 after the second dose.

Here the chain combines TRBV6-2 or TRBV6-3 and TRBJ1-3; the D segment cannot be called with confidence. This sequence was found in an adult in good health. The material was peripheral blood, obtained on day 0 of MenACWY control vaccination. The CDR3 here reads CASSSQRAIYF. The DNA is TGTGCCAGCAGTTCCCAGCGTGCCATATATTTT.